This entry concerns a single T cell receptor beta chain. Its antigen remains unknown. Assay used: immunoSEQ multiplex PCR; TCRdb lists only in-frame clones, some missing. The profile shows tens of thousands of clones, roughly 84% of them singletons. This record belongs to a study of T cell responses to AZD1222 COVID-19 vaccine. The study's findings and limits: Reports indicate that nearly half of spike-specific TCRs are directed at unmutated variant regions. Spike regions recognized by vaccine-associated CD4 TCRs spanned the protein, led by 160-218 and 743-854. Clonal diversity may have been underestimated, and the donors were mostly white British, with more females than males. Repertoires were collected only later (after the peak T cell response had occurred).

The sample here was peripheral blood, taken on day 0 of MenACWY control vaccination. This receptor was taken from an adult in good health.

CDR3 nucleotide sequence: TGTGCCAGCAGTTACAGGGCGGGGGTCCCCAATGAGCAGTTCTTC. Its translation: CASSYRAGVPNEQFF. The gene calls are TRBV6-6 and TRBJ2-1, with TRBD2 matching 7 bases. This CDR3 has 15 residues. Germline CDR1 reads MNHNY; CDR2 reads SVGAGI (reference sequence). Unmatched junction bases numbered 7, after V lost 2 bases and J lost 6 bases.